A selection of T cell receptor beta chains follows, all from one sample in a study of T cell responses to AZD1222 COVID-19 vaccine. Clones were read by immunoSEQ multiplex PCR, and TCRdb kept only the in-frame ones, dropping some. This sample has about 130,000 clones; around 90% occur once, and the top ten carry 1.4% to 1.5%. The material was peripheral blood, obtained on day 0 of AZD1222 vaccination. The receptors here all came from an adult in good health. Each CDR3 is given with its conserved first and last residue. D genes are given only for firm matches. Not all rows give a size; the values are once, few, many and, for expanded clones, a class.

NA	TRBV2	TRBJ1-5	NA	TGTGCCAGCAGTGAGGCAGGGCAGCGCAATCAGCCCCAGCATTTT	CASSEAGQRNQPQHF
TRBD1	TRBV5-1	TRBJ2-6	NA	TGCGCCAGCAGCTTGGTTGGGGACAGGGGGTCTGGGGCCAACGTCCTGACTTTC	CASSLVGDRGSGANVLTF
NA	TRBV18	TRBJ2-5	NA	TGTGCCAGCTCACAGGGGCTGGAAGAGACCCAGTACTTC	CASSQGLEETQYF
TRBD1	TRBV5-4	TRBJ2-7	NA	TGTGCCAGCAGCTTGGGGGGACAGGGTGCCTACGAGCAGTACTTC	CASSLGGQGAYEQYF
NA	TRBV11-3	TRBJ1-6	NA	TGTGCCAGCAGCTTGGGGACTTATTCACCCCTCCACTTT	CASSLGTYSPLHF
NA	TRBV3-1/TRBV3-2	TRBJ2-7	NA	TGTGCCAGCAGCCAACGGCGGTACGAGCAGTACTTC	CASSQRRYEQYF
NA	TRBV2	TRBJ1-2	NA	TGTGCCAGCAGCATCACCGCAGGGGTTCCGCAACGAGCTAACTATGGCTACACCTTC	CASSITAGVPQRANYGYTF
TRBD1	TRBV6-6	TRBJ1-3	NA	TGTGCCAGCAGTCTCCAGGGGGGCGCTGGAAACACCATATATTTT	CASSLQGGAGNTIYF
NA	TRBV14	TRBJ2-2	few	TGTGCCAGCAGCTTGGGACGGTACACCGGGGAGCTGTTTTTT	CASSLGRYTGELFF
NA	TRBV30	TRBJ2-3	NA	TGTGCCTGGAGTGTATTAGATACGCAGTATTTT	CAWSVLDTQYF
TRBD1	TRBV6-5	TRBJ2-7	few	TGTGCCAGCACCTCCGGGACAGGGACTTACGAGCAGTACTTC	CASTSGTGTYEQYF
TRBD1	TRBV6-5	TRBJ2-7	NA	TGTGCCAGCAGTTCATTCAGGGGGTACCACCACGAGCAGTACTTC	CASSSFRGYHHEQYF
TRBD2	TRBV10-2	TRBJ2-3	NA	TGCGCCAGCAGTCCTAGACTAGCGGAGATTCCCACAGATACGCAGTATTTT	CASSPRLAEIPTDTQYF
NA	TRBV9	TRBJ1-6	NA	TGTGCCAGCAGCGCGAGAGGGGGCTCCTATAATTCACCCCTCCACTTT	CASSARGGSYNSPLHF
TRBD2	TRBV7-8	TRBJ2-3	NA	TGTGCCAGCAGCTCGCGCAAGCGGGGGGACACAGATACGCAGTATTTT	CASSSRKRGDTDTQYF
NA	TRBV6-2/TRBV6-3	TRBJ1-5	once	TGTGCCAGCAGTTACTCGAAATTTGGTCTCGGAACGAATCAGCCCCAGCATTTT	CASSYSKFGLGTNQPQHF
NA	TRBV29-1	TRBJ2-2	NA	TGCAGCGTTGAAAAAGGGGCGCACACCGGGGAGCTGTTTTTT	CSVEKGAHTGELFF
TRBD1	TRBV3-1/TRBV3-2	TRBJ1-2	NA	TGTGCCAGCAGCCAAACAGGGGGGGTAGGTGGCTACACCTTC	CASSQTGGVGGYTF
TRBD1	TRBV5-4	TRBJ2-7	NA	TGTGCCAGCAGCTTGGCCCCGGGACAGGGGAAGGGGAAGGACTACGAGCAGTACTTC	CASSLAPGQGKGKDYEQYF
NA	TRBV5-1	TRBJ1-5	few	TGCGCCAGCAGCTTGGACAGAAATCAGCCCCAGCATTTT	CASSLDRNQPQHF
NA	TRBV30	TRBJ1-2	few	TGTGCCTGGAGTGTAAAGGGAAGGGGTGGCTACACCTTC	CAWSVKGRGGYTF
NA	TRBV6-5	TRBJ1-2	NA	TGTGCCAGCCGCCCTCCAGGGGCATATGGCTACACCTTC	CASRPPGAYGYTF
NA	TRBV10-3	TRBJ2-7	NA	TGTGCCATCAAATGGGACAAAGTTCGTGAAGAGCAGTACTTC	CAIKWDKVREEQYF
TRBD1	TRBV7-9	TRBJ2-2	NA	TGTGCCAGCAGAACCAAAGGGACAGGGGTTATCGGGGAGCTGTTTTTT	CASRTKGTGVIGELFF
TRBD1	TRBV7-9	TRBJ2-7	once	TGTGCCAGCAGCTTGGGGGGACAGGGGTCTATTGAGCAGTACTTC	CASSLGGQGSIEQYF
TRBD2	TRBV27	TRBJ2-7	NA	TGTGCCAGCAGGCAGGCGGGGGGGCTCTACGAGCAGTACTTC	CASRQAGGLYEQYF
NA	TRBV5-1	TRBJ1-6	NA	TGCGCCAGCAGCTTAGAGAATTCACCCCTCCACTTT	CASSLENSPLHF
NA	TRBV15	TRBJ1-4	NA	TGTGCCACCAGCAGCAGGGGAGACGGGGAAAAACTGTTTTTT	CATSSRGDGEKLFF
NA	TRBV24-1	TRBJ2-1	once	TGTGCCACCAGTGATGCCGGACAGACTTACTCCTACAATGAGCAGTTCTTC	CATSDAGQTYSYNEQFF
NA	TRBV7-2	TRBJ2-7	NA	TGTGCCAGCAGCCCCGCGGGGGCCAAGTACGAGCAGTACTTC	CASSPAGAKYEQYF
TRBD1	TRBV5-1	TRBJ2-1	NA	TGCGCCAGCAGCTGGGGACAGGATAGCAATGAGCAGTTCTTC	CASSWGQDSNEQFF
TRBD1	TRBV28	TRBJ1-5	few	TGTGCCAGCAGTTTATCCACAGGGGGAAGCAATCAGCCCCAGCATTTT	CASSLSTGGSNQPQHF
NA	TRBV2	TRBJ1-5	NA	TGTGCCAGCAGGGGCCTTCGGGATAGCAATCAGCCCCAGCATTTT	CASRGLRDSNQPQHF
NA	TRBV23-1	TRBJ1-4	NA	TGCGCCAGCAGTCCTCGTCCCCAACAAACTAATGAAAAACTGTTTTTT	CASSPRPQQTNEKLFF
NA	TRBV6-4	TRBJ2-5	NA	TGTGCCAGCAGTGACGATGTGGGGGCGCCGCAAGAGACCCAGTACTTC	CASSDDVGAPQETQYF
NA	TRBV9	TRBJ2-7	NA	TGTGCCAGCAGCGTTGAGGGACACGCCGGCTACGAGCAGTACTTC	CASSVEGHAGYEQYF
TRBD1	TRBV6-1	TRBJ2-7	NA	TGTGCCAGCAGTGAACACGGGACAGGGGGCTACGAGCAGTACTTC	CASSEHGTGGYEQYF
NA	TRBV28	TRBJ1-1	NA	TGTGCCAGCAGCACCCCGGGGCTAATCACTGAAGCTTTCTTT	CASSTPGLITEAFF
NA	TRBV1	TRBJ2-3	NA	TGCACCAGCAGCCGGCGCCAGGGGCCCGGTACGCAGTATTTT	CTSSRRQGPGTQYF
NA	TRBV28	TRBJ1-2	few	TGTGCCAGCAGTCCGGGTACCAGAGTAGGTGGCTACACCTTC	CASSPGTRVGGYTF
NA	TRBV18	TRBJ2-7	NA	TGTGCCAGCTCCCCCCGATCGGGGTCGGACGAGCAGTACTTC	CASSPRSGSDEQYF
NA	TRBV24-1	TRBJ2-1	NA	TGTGCCACCAGTGATCCGGGACTTGGATACAATGAGCAGTTCTTC	CATSDPGLGYNEQFF
NA	TRBV25-1	TRBJ1-2	NA	TGTGCCAGCAGTTCAGGGTCCCGAGGCTACACCTTC	CASSSGSRGYTF
NA	TRBV6-2/TRBV6-3	TRBJ1-3	NA	TGTGCCAGCAGTTACATCCGGGTGTTTACTGGAAACACCATATATTTT	CASSYIRVFTGNTIYF
NA	TRBV6-2/TRBV6-3	TRBJ2-7	NA	TGTGCCAGCAGTTACCTACAGACCGGGGCCTACGAGCAGTACTTC	CASSYLQTGAYEQYF
NA	TRBV30	TRBJ2-3	NA	TGTGCCTGGAGTGTACGGGATACGCAGTATTTT	CAWSVRDTQYF
TRBD1	TRBV2	TRBJ2-7	NA	TGTGCCATCAACAGGGGCTCCTACGAGCAGTACTTC	CAINRGSYEQYF
NA	TRBV27	TRBJ1-4	NA	TGTGCCAGCAGTTTATCGGGGGTGGCTAATGAAAAACTGTTTTTT	CASSLSGVANEKLFF
NA	TRBV28	TRBJ1-2	NA	TGTGCCAGCAGTTTGCGGGGGTTTAACTATGGCTACACCTTC	CASSLRGFNYGYTF
TRBD1	TRBV18	TRBJ1-1	NA	TGTGCCAGCTCACGGGACAGAAACACTGAAGCTTTCTTT	CASSRDRNTEAFF
NA	TRBV15	TRBJ2-5	NA	TGTGCCACCAGCGGCAGAAAGGGGCAGACCCAAGAGACCCAGTACTTC	CATSGRKGQTQETQYF
NA	TRBV7-2	TRBJ2-2	NA	TGTGCCAGCAGCTTAGCAGGAGGAGACACCGGGGAGCTGTTTTTT	CASSLAGGDTGELFF
NA	TRBV3-1/TRBV3-2	TRBJ2-3	NA	TGTGCCAGCAGCCTTCGGTCGGCAGATACGCAGTATTTT	CASSLRSADTQYF
TRBD2	TRBV4-2	TRBJ2-3	NA	TGTGCCAGCAGCCAACGAGGGACTAGCGGGGATAGCACAGATACGCAGTATTTT	CASSQRGTSGDSTDTQYF
NA	TRBV9	TRBJ1-6	NA	TGTGCCAGCAGCGTGACAGGCTATAATTCACCCCTCCACTTT	CASSVTGYNSPLHF
NA	TRBV5-6	TRBJ2-7	NA	TGTGCCAGCAGCTTGGATAGCAGCGAGCAGTACTTC	CASSLDSSEQYF
NA	TRBV10-3	TRBJ2-1	once	TGTGCCATCAGCGACAGCAATGAGCAGTTCTTC	CAISDSNEQFF
NA	TRBV7-2	TRBJ2-6	NA	TGTGCCAGCAGCTTAGCGTCAGGAACCTCTGGGGCCAACGTCCTGACTTTC	CASSLASGTSGANVLTF